This T cell receptor beta chain was recorded in a study of cytomegalovirus exposure and HLA in healthy donors. PCR was performed using 60 Vbeta and 13 Jbeta primers. Authors' analysis steps: About 10 million shared chains were among the about 80 million unique TCR beta chains that a later analysis counted. Assay: immunoSEQ multiplex PCR; the TCRdb copy retains only in-frame clones and omits some. That table is the source of V, J and clone size, and D and trimming were worked out from the DNA. Of around 65,000 clones detected, about 75% appear once; the ten largest clones hold roughly 7.4%. Overall study results and limits: Apart from CMV serostatus, no immune exposure information was available. Some V segments, including TRBV6-2 and TRBV6-3, were excluded as indistinguishable.

The CDR3 extends over 14 amino acids. Unmatched junction bases numbered 4, after V lost 0 bases and J lost 11 bases. Germline lookup yields CDR1 MRHNA and CDR2 SNTAGT. This clone has more than one count but fewer than ten. Its antigen is still unknown. The chain combines TRBV6-4 with TRBJ2-1; TRBD1 matches at 10 bases. The clonotype originates from a woman aged 25 to 45 in good health and CMV-seropositive. The sample taken for sequencing was PBMCs. The CDR3 DNA reads as TGTGCCAGCAGTGACTCCGGGGACAGGGGTCAGCAGTTCTTC. Translation: CASSDSGDRGQQFF.